Reported below is one T cell receptor beta chain. Its antigen remains unidentified. No much larger clone is present one base from it, and per-base qualities are unavailable. At one collaborating source in Seattle, patients were enrolled during active infection and were followed longitudinally through the course of disease. Collaborating institutions collected whole blood in K2EDTA tubes following their own protocols. For TCRbeta analysis, collaborator samples were shipped as frozen whole blood, as isolated PBMCs, or as DNA extracted from either sample type. TCRbeta CDR3 regions were amplified from genomic DNA by means of the immunoSEQ Assay, a bias-controlled multiplex PCR. In the authors' own workflow: The number of nucleated cells in each sample was estimated by amplification of reference gene primers within the assay. To quantify the absolute abundance of each unique TCRbeta CDR3 rearrangement, sequence reads were collapsed and filtered. For each sample, productive Simpson clonality was calculated by taking the square root of Simpson's diversity index across productive rearrangements. Sourced from immuneACCESS, this table was stored by TCRdb with only in-frame sequences that have V and J called. A share of the clones is absent; for the studies checked, an unresolved V gene accounts for under half, and the remainder has no known explanation. Clone size and the V and J calls come from that table; the DNA yielded D and trimming. Here the sample has about 100,000 clones; about 90% occur a single time. The top ten clones comprise 6.5% to 8.5% of the sample.

The CDR3, cysteine through phenylalanine, is 15 amino acids long. Only the CDR3 DNA stays, 45 bases, in frame from base 1. V and J lose 6 bases and 2 bases, and a span of 16 bases separates them. CDR1 MDHEN and CDR2 SYDVKM are derived from the germline V gene. These data belong to a study of blood T cell repertoires in COVID-19 (dated by TCRdb to 2018 to 2020). As for the study more broadly: The collaborator samples originated in the United States, Italy and Spain and spanned the acute and convalescent phases of COVID-19. The material from the prospective study consisted of cDNA or gDNA derived from T cells, B-cell-depleted T cells, or PBMCs. Deeply sampled blood TCRbeta repertoires from subjects exposed to, actively infected with, or recovered from COVID-19 were included in the dataset. The repertoires were made available in a free public database intended to serve as a resource for research on the immune response to SARS-CoV-2. Samples came from the ongoing ImmuneRACE study (first 160 participants) plus 1,254 subjects from 6 global collaborators. Nearly every sample came with metadata listing a de-identified subject ID, COVID-19 status, age in years and sex. Where available, HLA class I and class II types were obtained from metadata supplied by the sample provider rather than from assay-based typing.

The paper as a whole reports these results and caveats: The amount of clinical and demographic metadata varied by source and participant and was provided uncurated.

The rearranged segments are TRBV28 and TRBJ1-2; D gene: possibly TRBD1, on 6 matching bases. Sequenced sample: peripheral blood. This clonotype originated in a man younger than 35 with COVID-19, enrolled during active disease. The CDR3 has the sequence CASRPHVDRNYGYTF. DNA sequence: TGTGCCAGCAGACCACACGTCGACAGGAACTATGGCTACACCTTC.